This T cell receptor beta chain was sequenced during a study of T cells in Graves' hyperthyroidism and ophthalmopathy. Notes on the study in general: A model built on 13 V-J features separated ophthalmopathy from stable hyperthyroidism. Blood also showed most of the thyroid clonotypes that were expanded above 0.001.

Amplification of TCR beta CDR3 regions used RNA as the template. Primed by the HTBI set, a first-round RT-PCR was run on the TCR CDR3. TCRdb re-derived calls from the multiplex PCR reads in MiXCR, one entry per CDR3 protein. Of a few hundred thousand distinct CDR3 sequences in the sample, 13% are singletons; the top ten hold around 21%. Exclusions: uncontrolled infection, other autoimmune disease, pregnancy, lactation. The sample of blood was obtained at first hyperthyroidism diagnosis (before any ophthalmopathy symptoms). This clonotype was seen only a few times. What it recognizes is unknown. The CDR3 extends over 16 amino acids. Losses at the gene ends were 2 bases for V and 0 bases for J; bases not matched to a gene: 4. CDR1 MNHEY and CDR2 SVGAGI come from the germline V gene.

Sample: blood. The chain carries TRBV6-5 and TRBJ2-3, with 8 bases fitting TRBD2. This TCR was sampled from a man aged 30 to 39 with Graves' hyperthyroidism that later progressed to Graves' ophthalmopathy. CDR3 DNA: TGTGCCAGCAGTTACGGTTCTAGCGGGAGCACAGATACGCAGTATTTT. This gives the protein CASSYGSSGSTDTQYF.